This TCR beta chain was found in a study of cytomegalovirus exposure and HLA in healthy donors. The germline V gene encodes CDR1 SGHRS and CDR2 YFSETQ. Trimming removed 4 bases from V and 3 bases from J; junction bases left unmatched: 6. This CDR3 comprises 15 residues. PCR was performed using 60 Vbeta and 13 Jbeta primers. The method was immunoSEQ multiplex PCR; TCRdb's version includes in-frame clones alone and lacks a portion of them. This repertoire shows 140,000 or so clones, just under 85% found once; its top ten account for 9% to 10%. Whole-study findings and limits: One variant, a missense change in DCLRE1C, was linked in a later analysis to TCR beta V- and J-gene trimming. A prior analysis recorded that most TCR beta V segments were productive about 87% or about 30% of the time. An analysis that was carried out later associated some 17,000 TCR beta sequences with HLA alleles at 0.05 false discovery rate.

Donors had nominal health at sampling but likely had unrecorded immune exposures. As to this clone: As yet, its antigen is unknown.

The chain uses TRBV5-1 and TRBJ2-3; 9 bases are a match to TRBD1. Specimen: PBMCs. This sequence originates from a woman aged 55-69 years in good health and CMV-seropositive. CDR3 protein: CASSLGQGVTDTQYF. CDR3 nucleotides: TGCGCCAGCAGCCTGGGACAGGGTGTAACAGATACGCAGTATTTT.